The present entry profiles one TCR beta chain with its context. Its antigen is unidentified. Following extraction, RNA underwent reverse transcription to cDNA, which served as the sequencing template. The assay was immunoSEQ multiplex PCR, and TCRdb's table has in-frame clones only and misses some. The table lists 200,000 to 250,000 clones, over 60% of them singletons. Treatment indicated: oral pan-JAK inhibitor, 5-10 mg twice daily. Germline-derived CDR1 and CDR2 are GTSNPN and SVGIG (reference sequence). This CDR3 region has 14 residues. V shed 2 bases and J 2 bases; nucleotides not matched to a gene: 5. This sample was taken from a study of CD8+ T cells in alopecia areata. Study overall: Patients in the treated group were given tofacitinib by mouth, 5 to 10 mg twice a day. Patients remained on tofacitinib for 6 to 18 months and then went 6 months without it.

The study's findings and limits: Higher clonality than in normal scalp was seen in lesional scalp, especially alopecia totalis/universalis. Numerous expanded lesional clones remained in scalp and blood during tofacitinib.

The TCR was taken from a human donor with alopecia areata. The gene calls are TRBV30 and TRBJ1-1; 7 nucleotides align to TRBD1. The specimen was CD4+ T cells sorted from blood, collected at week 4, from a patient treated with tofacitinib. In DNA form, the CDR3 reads TGTGCCTGGAGTATCGGACAGGACAACACTGAAGCTTTCTTT. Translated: CAWSIGQDNTEAFF.